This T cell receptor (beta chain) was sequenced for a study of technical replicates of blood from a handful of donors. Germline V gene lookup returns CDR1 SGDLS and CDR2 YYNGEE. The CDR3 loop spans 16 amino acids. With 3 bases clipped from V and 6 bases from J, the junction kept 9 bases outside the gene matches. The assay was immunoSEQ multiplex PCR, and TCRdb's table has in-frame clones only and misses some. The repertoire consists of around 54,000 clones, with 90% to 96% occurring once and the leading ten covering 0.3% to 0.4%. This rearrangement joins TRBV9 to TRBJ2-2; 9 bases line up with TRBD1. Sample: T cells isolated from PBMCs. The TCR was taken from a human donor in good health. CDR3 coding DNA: TGTGCCAGCAGCGCCCTCGGGACAGGGAGGGCCGGGGAGCTGTTTTTT. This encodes CASSALGTGRAGELFF. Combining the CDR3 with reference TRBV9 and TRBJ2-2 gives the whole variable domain DSGVTQTPKHLITATGQRVTLRCSPRSGDLSVYWYQQSLDQGLQFLIQYYNGEERAKGNILERFSAQQFPDLHSELNLSSLELGDSALYFCASSALGTGRAGELFFGEGSRLTVL.